The text below deals with one T cell receptor (beta chain). The source of the sample is a study of blood T cell repertoires in COVID-19. In the original processing: Scientists estimated how many nucleated cells there were by amplifying reference gene primers. Here immunoSEQ multiplex PCR was the method, and the copy in TCRdb shows in-frame clones only, minus some. That table is the source of V, J and clone size, and D and trimming were worked out from the DNA. Of fewer than 200,000 clones in the sample, about 83% are singletons; the top ten hold roughly 2.5%. The germline CDR1 and CDR2 sequences are LGHNA and YNFKEQ. V shed 3 bases and J 0 bases; nucleotides not matched to a gene: 10. This CDR3 is built from 20 residues.

V is TRBV4-2 and J is TRBJ2-4, with 14 positions matching TRBD2. What was sequenced was peripheral blood. The sequence came from a woman of 80 years or more with COVID-19, enrolled during active disease. As DNA, the CDR3 is TGTGCCAGCAGCCAGGACCCGACTAGCGGGGGGGCGGAAGCCAAAAACATTCAGTACTTC. Translating it yields CASSQDPTSGGAEAKNIQYF.